What follows are 29 T cell receptor beta chains derived from one specimen sequenced in a study of OX40 agonist ivuxolimab in advanced cancers. The method was the immunoSEQ multiplex PCR assay. The source is immuneACCESS, and TCRdb retained only in-frame sequences with V and J called. Part of the clones is not carried over; for the studies checked, unresolved V genes explain less than half of this, and the remainder is unexplained. Here the sample has tens of thousands of clones; over 70% occur a single time. The ten largest clones represent 3.5% to 6% of the sample. The specimen was CD4+ or CD8+ T cells sorted from blood, collected in a trial of the OX40 agonist ivuxolimab. The receptors originated from an adult with an advanced solid tumor such as melanoma, head and neck, liver or kidney cancer.

The chain joins TRBV30 to TRBJ2-3; no reliable D call. The CDR3 length is 11 residues. Between the trimmed V and J ends, which lost 4 bases and 6 bases, there was a span of 8 bases. CDR1 is GTSNPN and CDR2 is SVGIG in the germline V gene (reference sequence). CDR3 DNA: TGTGCCTGGACTCAAGCGGATACGCAGTATTTT. Protein: CAWTQADTQYF.

This chain uses TRBV2 with TRBJ2-7; 7 bases fit TRBD2. Trimming cost V 2 bases and J 4 bases; bases outside gene matches: 2. Germline-derived CDR1 and CDR2 are SNHLY and FYNNEI. This CDR3 has 13 residues. In DNA form, the CDR3 reads TGTGCCAGCAGTGAACGGACTAGGTACGAGCAGTACTTC. Its translation: CASSERTRYEQYF.

This chain connects TRBV6-1 to TRBJ1-5; D is perhaps TRBD1 (5 bases). Germline V gives CDR1 MNHNS, CDR2 SASEGT. The CDR3 has 14 amino acids. V was trimmed by 2 bases and J by 14 bases, leaving 19 bases between them. CDR3 nucleotides: TGTGCCAGCAGTGAAACCCAGAGACAGATCGGGGAGCATTTT. Its protein product is CASSETQRQIGEHF.

The chain is built from TRBV30 and TRBJ2-7; D possibly corresponds to TRBD1 (5 bases). Germline loops: CDR1 GTSNPN, CDR2 SVGIG (reference sequence). The V end lost 2 bases, the J end lost 5 bases, and 10 bases lay between the germline ends. CDR3 size: 12 residues. The CDR3 DNA reads as TGTGCCTGGAGTCAGGGTACCGACGAGCAGTACTTC. Protein product: CAWSQGTDEQYF.

The chain joins TRBV10-3 to TRBJ2-2; D not resolved. The CDR3 length is 15 residues. CDR1 is ENHRY, CDR2 SYGVKD, per germline. Trimming removed 2 bases at V and 3 bases at J, with 10 bases between. The CDR3 loop reads CAISERSTDTGELFF. CDR3 DNA sequence: TGTGCCATCAGTGAGAGATCGACGGACACCGGGGAGCTGTTTTTT.

The rearrangement joins TRBV29-1 to TRBJ1-4, with TRBD1 matching 7 bases. This CDR3 spans 14 amino acids. The germline gives CDR1 SQVTM, CDR2 ANQGSEA. V lost 6 bases, J lost 8 bases, and 12 bases stayed unmatched. The CDR3 protein is CSVGGDRLGEKLFF. DNA of the CDR3: TGCAGCGTCGGAGGGGACAGATTAGGGGAAAAACTGTTTTTT.

V is TRBV4-1 and J is TRBJ2-1; tentatively, D is TRBD2 (7 bases). This CDR3 comprises 14 residues. V dropped 4 bases and J dropped 4 bases, with 11 bases sitting between them. Germline CDR1 MGHRA, CDR2 YSYEKL. In nucleotides, the CDR3 is TGCGCCAGCAGCCCGCGGGGGCCATACAATGAGCAGTTCTTC. Its protein product is CASSPRGPYNEQFF.

This clone was detected once. The V call is TRBV2, the J call TRBJ1-5; 7 nucleotides agree with TRBD1. The CDR3 runs 13 residues. Germline V lookup: CDR1 SNHLY, CDR2 FYNNEI. V dropped 2 bases and J dropped 14; count of bases not matched to a gene: 9. As DNA, the CDR3 is TGTGCCAGCAGTGAATCGGGTCCCGGGACAGAGCATTTT. It encodes CASSESGPGTEHF.

Notes on this clone: A read error is possible here, since a much larger clone lies one base away. The V and J genes are TRBV4-1 and TRBJ1-2; D is unclear. Trimming removed 0 bases from V and 9 bases from J, with 8 bases in between. The germline V gene has CDR1 MGHRA and CDR2 YSYEKL. The CDR3 contains 12 residues. The DNA for the CDR3 is TGCGCCAGCAGCCAAGATCTAACCAGCTACACCTTC. Translating it yields CASSQDLTSYTF.

This clone was picked up one time. CDR3 protein: CAISESGLAASGDTQYF. CDR3 nucleotide sequence: TGTGCCATCAGTGAGTCGGGACTAGCGGCGTCGGGAGATACGCAGTATTTT. V usage is TRBV10-3 and J usage is TRBJ2-3; the match to TRBD2 covers 11 bases. The CDR3 consists of 17 residues. Germline assignment: CDR1 ENHRY and CDR2 SYGVKD. Germline trimming cut 0 bases from V and 5 bases from J; bases unmatched to any gene: 7.

The genes are TRBV13 and TRBJ2-7; D gene uncertain. The CDR3 spans 12 residues. Germline V gene lookup returns CDR1 PRHDT and CDR2 FYEKMQ (reference sequence). The ends were cut back, 5 bases at V and 6 bases at J, with 11 bases in the middle. In nucleotides, the CDR3 is TGTGCCAGCAGCACGAAGGCGTCCGAGCAGTACTTC. Protein: CASSTKASEQYF.

The chain carries TRBV6-5 and TRBJ2-5, with D uncertain. V gave up 2 bases and J gave up 5 bases, with 15 bases separating them. This CDR3 has 15 residues. Germline assignment: CDR1 MNHEY and CDR2 SVGAGI. CDR3 coding DNA: TGTGCCAGCAGTTACCAACCTCGGGTGGGGGAGACCCAGTACTTC. As protein: CASSYQPRVGETQYF.

V gene TRBV6-4 combines with J gene TRBJ2-1; 8 bases are a match to TRBD2. V lost 0 bases and J lost 8; bases outside the gene matches: 0. The CDR3 sequence is 13 residues long. Germline CDR1 and CDR2: MRHNA and SNTAGT. The DNA of the CDR3 is TGTGCCAGCAGTGACTCGACTAGCGATGAGCAGTTCTTC. Translating gives CASSDSTSDEQFF.

The chain has TRBV4-1 and TRBJ1-2; no clear D. Germline CDR1 MGHRA, CDR2 YSYEKL. The CDR3 is 15 amino acids. Trimming shortened V by 1 base and J by 2 bases, and 11 bases separated the two germline ends. The CDR3 region is CASSQARISNYGYTF. DNA for the CDR3: TGCGCCAGCAGCCAAGCGAGGATTTCAAACTATGGCTACACCTTC.

The chain employs TRBV7-9 and TRBJ1-2; no firm D call. The CDR3 is 15 residues long. Germline CDR1 is SEHNR and CDR2 is FQNEAQ (reference sequence). V lost 5 bases and J 2 bases, leaving 15 bases between the germline ends. In DNA, the CDR3 is TGTGCCAGCAGCCCCCGTAACTGGGCAAACTATGGCTACACCTTC. It encodes CASSPRNWANYGYTF.

The V call is TRBV11-1, the J call TRBJ2-7; the match to TRBD2 covers 7 bases. Germline V lookup: CDR1 SGHAT, CDR2 FQDESV (reference sequence). The CDR3 sequence is 14 residues long. V shed 4 bases, J shed 4 bases, and the junction held 7 bases outside the gene matches. The CDR3 protein is CASSSPGLKYEQYF. In DNA form, the CDR3 reads TGTGCCAGCAGCTCGCCGGGACTAAAATACGAGCAGTACTTC.

The sample holds many counts of this clone. The V gene is TRBV11-2, the J gene TRBJ2-1; D call uncertain. Trimming removed 4 bases at V and 12 bases at J, with 13 bases between. Germline CDR1 reads SGHAT; CDR2 reads FQNNGV. This CDR3 has 12 amino acids. The CDR3 region is CASSSPGLPQFF. The CDR3 DNA reads TGTGCCAGCAGCTCGCCCGGCCTTCCGCAGTTCTTC.

Here the CDR3 reads CATSGPPRLSGRHYNEQFF. CDR3 DNA: TGTGCCACCAGCGGACCGCCTCGACTTAGCGGGAGGCACTACAATGAGCAGTTCTTC. V and J are TRBV15 and TRBJ2-1; TRBD2 matches 10 bases. This CDR3 region has 19 residues. Germline CDR1 and CDR2: LNHNV and YYDKDF (reference sequence). V was pared by 5 bases and J by 3 bases, with 16 bases of the junction left unmatched.

The CDR3 sequence is CASSTGLAGAYEQYF. CDR3 nucleotide sequence: TGTGCCAGTAGTACTGGACTAGCGGGGGCCTACGAGCAGTACTTC. This chain uses TRBV19 with TRBJ2-7; 13 bases are shared with TRBD2. The germline gives CDR1 LNHDA, CDR2 SQIVND (reference sequence). V gave up 4 bases and J gave up 2 bases; unmatched junction bases: 2. The length of the CDR3 is 15 residues.

V and J are TRBV19 and TRBJ1-3; possibly TRBD1 for D (5 bases). This CDR3 region has 19 residues. Trimming removed 6 bases at V and 4 bases at J, with 28 bases between. CDR1 and CDR2 (germline): LNHDA, SQIVND (reference sequence). This CDR3 reads CASRRDAGQGYGPGNTIYF. For the CDR3, the DNA is TGTGCCAGTAGGAGGGACGCGGGCCAGGGATATGGTCCAGGAAACACCATATATTTT.

V usage is TRBV6-5 and J usage is TRBJ1-2; weak D call: TRBD1 (5 bases). Trimming pared 2 bases from V and 0 bases from J, leaving 10 bases between. The CDR3 sequence is 15 residues long. CDR1 is MNHEY, CDR2 SVGAGI, per germline. CDR3: CASSYGGRTNYGYTF. CDR3 sequence (DNA): TGTGCCAGCAGTTACGGGGGGAGGACTAACTATGGCTACACCTTC.

The genes are TRBV18 and TRBJ1-6, with unresolved D. CDR1 is KGHSH and CDR2 is LQKENI in the germline V gene. V lost 2 bases and J lost 10, with 15 bases in between. The CDR3 length is 15 residues. The CDR3 sequence: CASSPSSGSGSPLHF. CDR3 bases: TGTGCCAGCTCACCATCCTCAGGTAGCGGATCACCCCTCCACTTT.

The genes are TRBV5-8 and TRBJ2-6, with D possibly TRBD1 on 6 matching bases. Germline CDR1 and CDR2: SGHTS and YDEGEE. The CDR3 extends over 17 amino acids. Trimming removed 4 bases at V and 0 bases at J, with 14 bases between. CDR3 in amino acids: CASSVDRLLSGANVLTF. The CDR3, as DNA: TGTGCCAGCAGCGTAGACAGGCTACTCTCTGGGGCCAACGTCCTGACTTTC.

This rearrangement joins TRBV7-9 to TRBJ2-7, with D maybe TRBD2 (6 bases). V lost 0 bases and J 3 bases, leaving 12 bases between the germline ends. The CDR3 sequence is 15 residues long. The germline CDR1 and CDR2 sequences are SEHNR and FQNEAQ (reference sequence). CDR3 protein: CASSLARRADYEQYF. CDR3 nucleotides: TGTGCCAGCAGCTTAGCGCGGAGGGCAGACTACGAGCAGTACTTC.

This clone appeared a few times. This chain joins TRBV5-1 and TRBJ1-2, with 7 bases lining up with TRBD1. CDR1 and CDR2 from the germline V gene are SGHRS and YFSETQ. Trimming removed 0 bases from V and 0 bases from J; junction bases left unmatched: 2. The CDR3 length is 15 residues. The CDR3 DNA is TGCGCCAGCAGCTTGGGCAGGGGGTCTAACTATGGCTACACCTTC. Protein sequence: CASSLGRGSNYGYTF.

This clone came up a few times. The V gene is TRBV2, the J gene TRBJ1-5; D not certain. With 7 bases removed from V and 5 bases from J, the gap between germline ends came to 12 bases. The CDR3 has 13 residues. Germline V lookup: CDR1 SNHLY, CDR2 FYNNEI. The CDR3 region is CASKSREDQPQHF. For the CDR3, the DNA is TGTGCCAGCAAAAGTAGGGAGGATCAGCCCCAGCATTTT.

V is TRBV2 and J is TRBJ2-2, with unresolved D. The germline V and J ends were trimmed by 1 base and 6 bases, with 6 bases remaining between them. Germline values: CDR1 SNHLY, CDR2 FYNNEI. This CDR3 has 13 residues. The CDR3 DNA follows: TGTGCCAGCAGTGAAGGGCAGCCCGGGGAGCTGTTTTTT. Its translation is CASSEGQPGELFF.

The J gene is TRBJ2-3, the V gene TRBV11-2; no clear D gene. The CDR3 runs 15 residues. V lost 1 base and J 0 bases, leaving 8 bases between the germline ends. Germline V gives CDR1 SGHAT, CDR2 FQNNGV. The CDR3 DNA reads as TGTGCCAGCAGCTTAGTTTACACTAGCACAGATACGCAGTATTTT. Translation: CASSLVYTSTDTQYF.

The chain is built from TRBV11-2 and TRBJ2-7; perhaps TRBD2 as D (6 bases). V was cut by 6 bases and J by 3 bases, with 15 bases left in between. The V gene's germline CDR1 is SGHAT and CDR2 FQNNGV. CDR3 length: 14 residues. The CDR3 loop reads CASRQTGTFYEQYF. CDR3 DNA: TGTGCCAGCAGACAAACCGGGACTTTCTACGAGCAGTACTTC.